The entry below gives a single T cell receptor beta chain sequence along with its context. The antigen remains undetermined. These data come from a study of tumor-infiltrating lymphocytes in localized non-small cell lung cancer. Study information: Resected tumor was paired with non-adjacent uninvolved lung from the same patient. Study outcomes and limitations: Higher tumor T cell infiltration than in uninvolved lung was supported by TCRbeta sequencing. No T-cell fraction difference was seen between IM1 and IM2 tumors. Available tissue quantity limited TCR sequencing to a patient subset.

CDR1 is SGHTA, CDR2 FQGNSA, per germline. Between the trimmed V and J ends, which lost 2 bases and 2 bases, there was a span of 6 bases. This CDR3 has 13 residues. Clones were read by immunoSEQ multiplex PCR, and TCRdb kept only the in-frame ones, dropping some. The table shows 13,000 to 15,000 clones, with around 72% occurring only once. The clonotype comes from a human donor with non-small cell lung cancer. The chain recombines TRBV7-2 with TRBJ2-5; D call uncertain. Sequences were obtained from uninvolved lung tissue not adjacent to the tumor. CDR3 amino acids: CASSLNRQETQYF. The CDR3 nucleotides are TGTGCCAGCAGCTTAAACAGACAAGAGACCCAGTACTTC.